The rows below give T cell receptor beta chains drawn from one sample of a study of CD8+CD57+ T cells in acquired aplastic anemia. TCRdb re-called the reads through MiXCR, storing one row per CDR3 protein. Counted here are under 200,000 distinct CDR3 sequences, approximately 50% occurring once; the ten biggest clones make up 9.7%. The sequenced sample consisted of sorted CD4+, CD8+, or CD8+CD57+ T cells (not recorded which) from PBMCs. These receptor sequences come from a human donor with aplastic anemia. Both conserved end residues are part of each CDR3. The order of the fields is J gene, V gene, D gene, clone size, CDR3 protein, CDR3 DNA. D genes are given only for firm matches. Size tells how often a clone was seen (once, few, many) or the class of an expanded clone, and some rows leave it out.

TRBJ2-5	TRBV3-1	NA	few	CASSPGLLQGPQETQYF	TGTGCCAGCAGCCCGGGACTTCTACAGGGTCCACAAGAGACCCAGTACTTC
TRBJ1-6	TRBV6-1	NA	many	CASRRLNSPLHF	TGTGCCAGCAGGCGTCTCAATTCACCCCTCCACTTT
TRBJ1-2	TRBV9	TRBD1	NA	CASSVVGTGNHYTF	TGTGCCAGCAGCGTAGTAGGGACAGGCAACCACTACACCTTC
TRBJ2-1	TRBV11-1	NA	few	CASSYSSSAVFNEQFF	TGTGCCAGCAGCTACTCTAGCTCCGCGGTCTTCAATGAGCAGTTCTTC
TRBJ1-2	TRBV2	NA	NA	CASRLAESGYGYTF	TGTGCCAGCAGGCTAGCAGAGTCTGGCTATGGCTACACCTTC
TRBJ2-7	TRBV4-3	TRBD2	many	CASSPKSWRENHEQYF	TGCGCCAGCAGCCCCAAGTCATGGCGGGAGAACCACGAGCAGTACTTC
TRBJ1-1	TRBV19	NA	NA	CASSIYFSGNTEAFF	TGTGCCAGTAGTATATACTTCAGCGGGAACACTGAAGCTTTCTTT
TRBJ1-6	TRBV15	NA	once	CATSREVGDNSPLHF	TGTGCCACCAGCAGGGAAGTAGGAGATAATTCACCCCTCCACTTT
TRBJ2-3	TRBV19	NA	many	CASSIDSFFGQGNPDTQYF	TGTGCCAGTAGTATAGATAGTTTCTTCGGGCAGGGGAACCCAGATACGCAGTATTTT
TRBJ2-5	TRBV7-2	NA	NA	CASSPVVLETQYF	TGTGCCAGCAGCCCGGTTGTTTTAGAGACCCAGTACTTC
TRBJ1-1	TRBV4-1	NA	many	CASSQSLVPEAFF	TGCGCCAGCAGCCAGAGCCTTGTCCCTGAAGCTTTCTTT
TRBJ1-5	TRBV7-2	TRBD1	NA	CASSGTGGYQPQHF	TGTGCCAGCAGCGGAACAGGGGGCTATCAGCCCCAGCATTTT
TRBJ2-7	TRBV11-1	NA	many	CASSLNNMGEQYF	TGTGCCAGCAGCTTAAACAATATGGGCGAGCAGTACTTC
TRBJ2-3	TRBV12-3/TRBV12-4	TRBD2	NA	CASSFGLGTSGSQSPTDTQYF	TGTGCCAGCAGTTTTGGTTTGGGGACTAGCGGGAGCCAATCCCCCACAGATACGCAGTATTTT
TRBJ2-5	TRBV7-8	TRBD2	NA	CASSFFAGAQETQYF	TGTGCCAGCAGCTTTTTCGCGGGAGCCCAAGAGACCCAGTACTTC
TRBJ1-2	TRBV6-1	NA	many	CASRLIGGYNGYTF	TGTGCCAGCAGACTGATTGGAGGGTACAACGGCTACACCTTC
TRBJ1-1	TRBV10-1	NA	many	CASSETSSDSEAFF	TGCGCCAGCAGTGAGACAAGCTCGGACAGTGAAGCTTTCTTT
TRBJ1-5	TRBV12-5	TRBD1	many	CASGLVDRASNQPQHF	TGTGCTAGTGGTTTGGTAGACAGGGCTAGCAATCAGCCCCAGCATTTT
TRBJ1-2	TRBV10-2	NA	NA	CASESGSGYGYTF	TGCGCCAGCGAGTCAGGGTCTGGCTATGGCTACACCTTC
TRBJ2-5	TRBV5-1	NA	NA	CASSVSLQEETQYF	TGCGCCAGCAGCGTCTCCCTGCAGGAAGAGACCCAGTACTTC
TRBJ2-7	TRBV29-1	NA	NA	CSVELDSAYEQYF	TGCAGCGTTGAGTTGGACAGCGCTTACGAGCAGTACTTC
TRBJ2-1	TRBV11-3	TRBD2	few	CASSLIAGSSYNEQFF	TGTGCCAGCAGCTTAATAGCGGGCTCCTCCTACAATGAGCAGTTCTTC
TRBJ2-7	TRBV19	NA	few	CASSELVAGGQYF	TGTGCCAGTAGTGAACTCGTCGCAGGTGGACAGTACTTC
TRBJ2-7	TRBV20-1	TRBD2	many	CSARHSGRVRDEQYF	TGCAGTGCTAGACATAGCGGGAGGGTTCGCGACGAGCAGTACTTC
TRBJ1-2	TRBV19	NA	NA	CASRSWSNYGYTF	TGTGCCAGCCGCTCTTGGAGTAACTATGGCTACACCTTC
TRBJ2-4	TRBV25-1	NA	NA	CASSELIKGIAKNIQYF	TGTGCCAGCAGTGAATTAATTAAGGGAATAGCCAAAAACATTCAGTACTTC
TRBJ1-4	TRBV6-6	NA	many	CASSYDQLNEKLFF	TGTGCCAGCAGTTACGACCAGCTTAATGAAAAACTGTTTTTT
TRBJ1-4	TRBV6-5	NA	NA	CASSYSDKNEKLFF	TGTGCCAGCAGTTACTCCGACAAGAATGAAAAACTGTTTTTT
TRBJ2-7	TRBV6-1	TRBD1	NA	CASSPQGASGLFYEQYF	TGTGCCAGCAGTCCTCAGGGGGCCTCGGGCCTCTTCTACGAGCAGTACTTC
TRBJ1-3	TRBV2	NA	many	CASSYTPPGNTIYF	TGTGCCAGCAGTTATACTCCACCTGGAAACACCATATATTTT
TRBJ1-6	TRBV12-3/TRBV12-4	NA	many	CASSFSGARSINSPLHF	TGTGCCAGCAGTTTTTCGGGGGCAAGATCTATTAATTCACCCCTCCACTTT
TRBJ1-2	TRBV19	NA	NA	CASSIKVDYGYTF	TGTGCCAGTAGTATAAAGGTGGACTATGGCTACACCTTC
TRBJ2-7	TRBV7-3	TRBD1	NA	CASSAGTGLLYEQYF	TGTGCCAGCAGCGCCGGGACAGGGCTTCTCTACGAGCAGTACTTC
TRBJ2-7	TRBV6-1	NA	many	CASSEQVSYEQYF	TGTGCCAGCAGTGAACAGGTCTCCTACGAGCAGTACTTC
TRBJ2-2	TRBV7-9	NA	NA	CASSLFGELFF	TGTGCCAGCAGCTTATTTGGGGAGCTGTTTTTT
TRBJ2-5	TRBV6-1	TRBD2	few	CASSAQVQLAGKQETQYF	TGTGCCAGCAGTGCCCAGGTCCAGTTAGCGGGGAAACAAGAGACCCAGTACTTC
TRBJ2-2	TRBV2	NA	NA	CAGGRTRSNTGELFF	TGTGCCGGGGGCAGGACAAGATCGAACACCGGGGAGCTGTTTTTT
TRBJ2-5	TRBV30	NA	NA	CAWDRRQGTQYF	TGTGCCTGGGACAGGAGACAAGGGACCCAGTACTTC
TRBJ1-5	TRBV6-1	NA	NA	CASSEFGGGNQPQHF	TGTGCCAGCAGTGAATTCGGGGGGGGCAATCAGCCCCAGCATTTT
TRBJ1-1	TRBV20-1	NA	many	CSAREGTMNTEAFF	TGCAGTGCTAGAGAGGGCACTATGAACACTGAAGCTTTCTTT
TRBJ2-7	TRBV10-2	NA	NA	CASSVSTGSTEQYF	TGCGCCAGCAGTGTTAGTACAGGATCTACGGAGCAGTACTTC
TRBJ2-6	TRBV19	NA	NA	CASSSLPDSGANVLTF	TGTGCCAGTAGTAGTCTCCCAGACTCTGGGGCCAACGTCCTGACTTTC
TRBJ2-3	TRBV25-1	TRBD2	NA	CASSTSGGVTDTQYF	TGTGCCAGCAGTACTAGCGGGGGAGTCACAGATACGCAGTATTTT
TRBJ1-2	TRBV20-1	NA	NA	CSARDPPAGVNYRYTF	TGCAGTGCTAGAGATCCACCAGCTGGGGTTAACTATCGCTACACCTTC
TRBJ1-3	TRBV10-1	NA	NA	CASSVDVTGNTIYF	TGCGCCAGCAGTGTGGATGTTACTGGAAACACCATATATTTT
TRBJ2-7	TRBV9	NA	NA	CASSVHAEQYF	TGTGCCAGCAGCGTACATGCCGAGCAGTACTTC
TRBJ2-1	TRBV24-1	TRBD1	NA	CATGQGSNNEQFF	TGTGCCACGGGACAGGGATCCAACAATGAGCAGTTCTTC
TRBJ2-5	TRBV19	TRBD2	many	CASRQAGGTETQYF	TGTGCCAGTAGGCAAGCGGGAGGGACAGAGACCCAGTACTTC
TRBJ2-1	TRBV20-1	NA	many	CSAVYARQSYNEQFF	TGCAGTGCTGTTTACGCTAGACAATCCTACAATGAGCAGTTCTTC
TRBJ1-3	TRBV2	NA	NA	CASRPNGNTIYF	TGTGCCAGCAGACCGAATGGAAACACCATATATTTT
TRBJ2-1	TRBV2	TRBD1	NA	CACRATGVHYNEQSF	TGTGCCTGCAGGGCGACAGGGGTCCACTACAATGAGCAGTCCTTC
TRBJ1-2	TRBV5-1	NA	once	CASRSGGGRWGYTF	TGCGCCAGCAGATCAGGAGGGGGGCGCTGGGGCTACACCTTC
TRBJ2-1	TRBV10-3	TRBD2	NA	CAMGTSGEREGQSEQFF	TGTGCCATGGGGACTAGCGGGGAGCGGGAGGGCCAGAGTGAGCAGTTCTTC
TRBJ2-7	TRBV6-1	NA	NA	CASSALVHEQYF	TGTGCCAGCAGTGCGCTAGTACACGAGCAGTACTTC
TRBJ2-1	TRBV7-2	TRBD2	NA	CASSLIGGRGANEQFF	TGTGCCAGCAGCTTAATAGGCGGGAGGGGGGCCAATGAGCAGTTCTTC